This is a list of T cell receptor beta chains from one sample in a study of blood T cell repertoires in COVID-19. Assay used: immunoSEQ multiplex PCR; TCRdb lists only in-frame clones, some missing. Of approximately 200,000 clones in the sample, approximately 86% are singletons; the top ten hold 3.5% to 5.5%. The sequenced sample consisted of PBMCs or T cells enriched from blood (not recorded which). Receptor source: a woman aged 25-40 years who had been exposed to COVID-19. Both conserved end residues are part of each CDR3. D genes are given only for firm matches. Size is omitted from some rows. Given values are once, few, many or a class for expanded clones.

J,D,V,size,DNA,CDR3
TRBJ1-1,TRBD1,TRBV18,-,TGTGCCAGCTCATACCGGACAGGGGGCGTGAACACTGAAGCTTTCTTT,CASSYRTGGVNTEAFF
TRBJ2-1,-,TRBV5-1,-,TGCGCCAGCATTAAAGGGGGGGGCTCGAATGAGCAGTTCTTC,CASIKGGGSNEQFF
TRBJ2-3,TRBD2,TRBV10-3,-,TGTGCCATCAGTGACGGCGGGGGGAGCACAGATACGCAGTATTTT,CAISDGGGSTDTQYF
TRBJ1-6,TRBD1,TRBV10-2,-,TGCGCCAGCAGTGAGTCGAAGGGCAGGGGGCTAGGATCACCCCTCCACTTT,CASSESKGRGLGSPLHF
TRBJ2-3,-,TRBV4-1,-,TGCGCCAGCAGCCCAACCTTTAGCGATACGCAGTATTTT,CASSPTFSDTQYF
TRBJ2-5,TRBD1,TRBV5-4,-,TGTGCCAGCAGCTTGGGGGGACAGGGACAAGAGACCCAGTACTTC,CASSLGGQGQETQYF
TRBJ1-2,-,TRBV27,-,TGTGCCAGCAGCTTCAGGGAGGGCTATGGCTACACCTTC,CASSFREGYGYTF
TRBJ1-1,-,TRBV7-9,-,TGTGCCAGCAGTAGATCAGCGATGAACACTGAAGCTTTCTTT,CASSRSAMNTEAFF
TRBJ2-3,-,TRBV7-2,once,TGTGCCAGCAGCACTAGGGCCAGCAGGGATACGCAGTATTTT,CASSTRASRDTQYF
TRBJ1-4,TRBD1,TRBV2,few,TGTGCCAGCAGTCCCCCCGGGACAGGGGAAAAACTGTTTTTT,CASSPPGTGEKLFF
TRBJ2-7,TRBD1,TRBV11-3,-,TGTGCCAGCAGTTCCGGGACAGGGGATATAGACGAGCAGTACTTC,CASSSGTGDIDEQYF
TRBJ2-4,-,TRBV5-1,-,TGCGCCAGCTCTCGGTCAGCCAAAAACATTCAGTACTTC,CASSRSAKNIQYF
TRBJ2-2,-,TRBV7-8,few,TGTGCCAGCAGCTTAGACACAAGGAACACCGGGGAGCTGTTTTTT,CASSLDTRNTGELFF
TRBJ2-2,-,TRBV7-3,-,TGTGCCAGCAGCTCCGCCAGGGCCCCAGCCGGGGAGCTGTTTTTT,CASSSARAPAGELFF
TRBJ2-1,TRBD1,TRBV7-9,-,TGTGCCAGCAGCTTATCGGGACAGGGGAGGAATGAGCAGTTCTTC,CASSLSGQGRNEQFF
TRBJ1-1,-,TRBV7-3,-,TGTGCCAGCAGCTTAGAGCGGGGATGGGGCACTGAAGCTTTCTTT,CASSLERGWGTEAFF
TRBJ2-7,-,TRBV4-1,-,TGCGCCAGCAGCCTCCAGGTCTCTGGGTCCTACGAGCAGTACTTC,CASSLQVSGSYEQYF
TRBJ1-4,TRBD1,TRBV2,few,TGTGCCAGCAGTGAAGATGGTAGGGGACAGTATAATGAAAAACTGTTTTTT,CASSEDGRGQYNEKLFF
TRBJ1-2,TRBD1,TRBV29-1,-,TGCAGCGTTGGACAGGGAGACTTCTATGGCTACACCTTC,CSVGQGDFYGYTF
TRBJ1-3,-,TRBV13,-,TGTGCCAGCAGCCTCGGGTGGTCTGGAAACACCATATATTTT,CASSLGWSGNTIYF
TRBJ1-5,-,TRBV18,-,TGTGCCAGCTCACCGGGTCGGGGGGACGCTCAGCCCCAGCATTTT,CASSPGRGDAQPQHF
TRBJ1-1,-,TRBV7-2,-,TGTGCCAGCAGCCCCTGGGACACGAACACTGAAGCTTTCTTT,CASSPWDTNTEAFF
TRBJ2-7,-,TRBV28,-,TGTGCCAGCAGTTTATCCGGAGGCCTATCCTACGAGCAGTACTTC,CASSLSGGLSYEQYF
TRBJ1-3,TRBD1,TRBV29-1,-,TGCAGCGTCCTGACAGGGAATACTGGAAACACCATATATTTT,CSVLTGNTGNTIYF
TRBJ1-6,-,TRBV25-1,-,TGTGCCAGCAGTAACAAGGCCCGGAGGGCCCTCCACTTT,CASSNKARRALHF
TRBJ2-3,TRBD1,TRBV10-3,-,TGTGCCATCAATCCAGGGGGCGGCACAGATACGCAGTATTTT,CAINPGGGTDTQYF
TRBJ2-4,TRBD2,TRBV27,-,TGTGCCAGCAGTTTATTTAACAGCGGGGCCGCCAAAAACATTCAGTACTTC,CASSLFNSGAAKNIQYF
TRBJ1-2,TRBD1,TRBV11-2,-,TGTGCCAGCAGCGCACAAGACAGGGCTGGCGGCTACACCTTC,CASSAQDRAGGYTF
TRBJ1-1,-,TRBV7-6,-,TGTGCCAGCAGCTTAGGCAGATTACCGAACACTGAAGCTTTCTTT,CASSLGRLPNTEAFF
TRBJ1-1,-,TRBV4-2,-,TGTGCCAGCAGCCATGTATCCGACGGGGGGACTGAAGCTTTCTTT,CASSHVSDGGTEAFF
TRBJ1-5,-,TRBV5-1,-,TGCGCCAGCAGCTTGGGCTGGGGCGGACAGCCCCAGCATTTT,CASSLGWGGQPQHF
TRBJ2-1,TRBD2,TRBV5-1,-,TGCGCCAGCAGCTCTGGGACTAGCGGACCCGCGAATGAGCAGTTCTTC,CASSSGTSGPANEQFF
TRBJ1-5,TRBD1,TRBV6-6,-,TGTGCCAGCCTTGGTACAGGGGGCAATCAGCCCCAGCATTTT,CASLGTGGNQPQHF
TRBJ1-3,-,TRBV6-1,-,TGTGCCAGCAGTGAGACATTCTCTGGAAACACCATATATTTT,CASSETFSGNTIYF
TRBJ1-5,-,TRBV27,once,TGTGCCAGCAGTCCTCCGGGAGAGCCCCAGCATTTT,CASSPPGEPQHF
TRBJ1-1,-,TRBV12-3/TRBV12-4,-,TGTGCCAGCAGTTCGGAGGGGAGGGAGGCTTTCTTT,CASSSEGREAFF
TRBJ1-6,-,TRBV25-1,once,TGTGCCAGCAGTGAGGTTGGGGCTGGGTATAATTCACCCCTCCACTTT,CASSEVGAGYNSPLHF
TRBJ1-4,-,TRBV2,-,TGTGCCAGCAGTAAGCAGGGGTTAACTAATGAAAAACTGTTTTTT,CASSKQGLTNEKLFF
TRBJ2-1,-,TRBV10-3,few,TGTGCCACCAACAAGGACAGCCTATACGATGAGCAGTTCTTC,CATNKDSLYDEQFF
TRBJ2-3,TRBD1,TRBV7-9,-,TGTGCCAGCAGCATGGGACAGGGGGTAGGAAATACGCAGTATTTT,CASSMGQGVGNTQYF
TRBJ2-1,-,TRBV9,-,TGTGCCAGCAGCGCTGGGGGGGCAGTCTACAATGAGCAGTTCTTC,CASSAGGAVYNEQFF